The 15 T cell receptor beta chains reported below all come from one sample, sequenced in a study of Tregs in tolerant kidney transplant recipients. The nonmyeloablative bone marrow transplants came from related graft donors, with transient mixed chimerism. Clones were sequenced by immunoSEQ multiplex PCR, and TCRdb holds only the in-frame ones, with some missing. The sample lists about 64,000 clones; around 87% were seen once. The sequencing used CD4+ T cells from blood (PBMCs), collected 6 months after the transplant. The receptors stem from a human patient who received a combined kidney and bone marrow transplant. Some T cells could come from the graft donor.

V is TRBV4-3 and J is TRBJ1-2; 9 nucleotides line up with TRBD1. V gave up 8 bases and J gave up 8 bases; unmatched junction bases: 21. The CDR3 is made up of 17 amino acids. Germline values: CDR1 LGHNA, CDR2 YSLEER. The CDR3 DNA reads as TGCGCCAGCGCGTTTAGGTTACAGGGGGCCCTAACTGGGGGCTACACCTTC. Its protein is CASAFRLQGALTGGYTF.

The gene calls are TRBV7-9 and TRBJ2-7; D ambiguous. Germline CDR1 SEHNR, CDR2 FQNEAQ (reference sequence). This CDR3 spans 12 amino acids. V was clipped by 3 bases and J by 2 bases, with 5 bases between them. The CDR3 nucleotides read TGTGCCAGCAGCTTTACTCCCTACGAGCAGTACTTC. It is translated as CASSFTPYEQYF. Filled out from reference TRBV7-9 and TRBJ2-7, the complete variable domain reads DTGVSQNPRHKITKRGQNVTFRCDPISEHNRLYWYRQTLGQGPEFLTYFQNEAQLEKSRLLSDRFSAERPKGSFSTLEIQRTEQGDSAMYLCASSFTPYEQYFGPGTRLTVT.

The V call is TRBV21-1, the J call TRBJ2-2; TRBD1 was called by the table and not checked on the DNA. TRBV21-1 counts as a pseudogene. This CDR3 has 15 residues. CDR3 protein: CASSNDRGNGGELFF. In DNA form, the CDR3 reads TGTGCCAGCAGCAACGACAGGGGGAATGGCGGGGAGCTGTTTTTT.

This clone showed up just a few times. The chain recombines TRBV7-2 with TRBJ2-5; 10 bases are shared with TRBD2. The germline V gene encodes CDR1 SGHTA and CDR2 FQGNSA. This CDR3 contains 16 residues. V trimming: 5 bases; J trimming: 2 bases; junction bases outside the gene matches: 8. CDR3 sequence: CASSPIVLAGQETQYF. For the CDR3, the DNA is TGTGCCAGCAGCCCCATTGTACTAGCGGGACAAGAGACCCAGTACTTC.

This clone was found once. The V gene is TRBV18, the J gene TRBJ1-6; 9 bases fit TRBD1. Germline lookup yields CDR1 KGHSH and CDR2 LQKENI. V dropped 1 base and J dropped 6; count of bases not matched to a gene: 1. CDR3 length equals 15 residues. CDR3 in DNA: TGTGCCAGCTCACCACTGGACAGGGGTAATTCACCCCTCCACTTT. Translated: CASSPLDRGNSPLHF.

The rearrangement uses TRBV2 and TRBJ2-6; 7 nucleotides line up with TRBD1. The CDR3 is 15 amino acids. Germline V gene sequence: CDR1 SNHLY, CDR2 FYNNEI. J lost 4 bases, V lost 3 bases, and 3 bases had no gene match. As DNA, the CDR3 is TGTGCCAGCAGTGATGACAGGGCCGGGGCCAACGTCCTGACTTTC. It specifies CASSDDRAGANVLTF.

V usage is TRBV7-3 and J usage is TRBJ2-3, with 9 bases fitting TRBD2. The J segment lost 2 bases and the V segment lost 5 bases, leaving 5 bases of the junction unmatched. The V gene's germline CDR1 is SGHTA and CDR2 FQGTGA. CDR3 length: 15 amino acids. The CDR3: CASSAIAGATDTQYF. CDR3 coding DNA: TGTGCCAGCAGCGCTATAGCGGGAGCCACAGATACGCAGTATTTT.

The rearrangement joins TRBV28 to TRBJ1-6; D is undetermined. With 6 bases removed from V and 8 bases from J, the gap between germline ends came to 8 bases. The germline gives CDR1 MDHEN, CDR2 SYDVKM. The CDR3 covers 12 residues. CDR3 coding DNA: TGTGCCAGCAGGTACATGGATTCACCCCTCCACTTT. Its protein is CASRYMDSPLHF.

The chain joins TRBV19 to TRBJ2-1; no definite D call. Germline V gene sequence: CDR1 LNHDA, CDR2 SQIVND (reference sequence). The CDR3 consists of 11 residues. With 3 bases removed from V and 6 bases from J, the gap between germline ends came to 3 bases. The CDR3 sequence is CASSIFNEQFF. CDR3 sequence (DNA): TGTGCCAGTAGTATCTTCAATGAGCAGTTCTTC.

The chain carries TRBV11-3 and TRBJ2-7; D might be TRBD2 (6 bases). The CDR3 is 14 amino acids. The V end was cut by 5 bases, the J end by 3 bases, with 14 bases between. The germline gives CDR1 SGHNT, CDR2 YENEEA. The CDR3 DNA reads TGTGCCAGCAGCCCCCGGCGCGGGAACTACGAGCAGTACTTC. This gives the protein CASSPRRGNYEQYF.

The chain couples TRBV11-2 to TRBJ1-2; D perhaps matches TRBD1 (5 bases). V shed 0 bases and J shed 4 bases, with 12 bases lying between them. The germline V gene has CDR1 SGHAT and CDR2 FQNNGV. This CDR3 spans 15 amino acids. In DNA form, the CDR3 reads TGTGCCAGCAGCTTAGAGCAGGGTTTTAGCTATGGCTACACCTTC. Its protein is CASSLEQGFSYGYTF.

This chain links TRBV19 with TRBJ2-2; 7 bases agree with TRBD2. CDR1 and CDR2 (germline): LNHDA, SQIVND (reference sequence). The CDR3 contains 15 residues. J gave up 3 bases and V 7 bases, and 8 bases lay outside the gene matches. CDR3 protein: CASTSGGSYTGELFF. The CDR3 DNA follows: TGTGCCAGTACCTCGGGAGGCTCCTACACCGGGGAGCTGTTTTTT.

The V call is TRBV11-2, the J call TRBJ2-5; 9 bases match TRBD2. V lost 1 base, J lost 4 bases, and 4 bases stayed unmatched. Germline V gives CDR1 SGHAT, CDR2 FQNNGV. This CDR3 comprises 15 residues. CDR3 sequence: CASSLVASGVETQYF. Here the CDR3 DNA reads TGTGCCAGCAGCTTAGTAGCTAGCGGGGTAGAGACCCAGTACTTC. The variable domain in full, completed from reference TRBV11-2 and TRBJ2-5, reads EAGVAQSPRYKIIEKRQSVAFWCNPISGHATLYWYQQILGQGPKLLIQFQNNGVVDDSQLPKDRFSAERLKGVDSTLKIQPAKLEDSAVYLCASSLVASGVETQYFGPGTRLLVL.

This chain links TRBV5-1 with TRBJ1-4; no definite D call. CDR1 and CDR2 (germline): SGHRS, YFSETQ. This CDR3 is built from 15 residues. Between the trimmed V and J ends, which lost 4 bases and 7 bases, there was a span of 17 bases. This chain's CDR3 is CASSAAGSGSEKLFF. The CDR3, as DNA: TGCGCCAGCAGCGCCGCGGGGTCAGGTAGTGAAAAACTGTTTTTT.

CDR3 DNA sequence: TGTGCCAGCAGGCACGACAGGGTGGTACTTGGTGGCTACACCTTC. Its protein product is CASRHDRVVLGGYTF. The chain links TRBV28 to TRBJ1-2; 7 positions agree with TRBD1. J lost 7 bases, V lost 6 bases, and 14 bases had no gene match. This CDR3 has 15 residues. Germline V gene data show CDR1 as MDHEN and CDR2 as SYDVKM.